These T cell receptor beta chains were read from a single sample in a study of beta chain features in type 1 diabetes. This table comes from immunoSEQ multiplex PCR, and its TCRdb copy is limited to in-frame clones, with some not included. The table has over 300,000 clones, less than 9.5% seen once. Material for sequencing was central memory CD4+ T cells from blood. The receptors derive from a woman aged 18 to 35 in good health. CDR3s include the opening cysteine and the closing phenylalanine or tryptophan.

CDR3 | J | V
CASSLPNPSTQYF | TRBJ2-7 | TRBV28
CSASFVYEQYF | TRBJ2-7 | TRBV20-1
CASSSGTANEKLFF | TRBJ1-4 | TRBV5-6
CAIMSGENTEAFF | TRBJ1-1 | TRBV10-3
CASSDSAGDNEQFF | TRBJ2-1 | TRBV2
CASSDRQKETQYF | TRBJ2-5 | TRBV25-1
CASSSPGASGANVLTF | TRBJ2-6 | TRBV7-9
CASSQGQLAGGADTQYF | TRBJ2-3 | TRBV4-3
CASSFSSGYNEQFF | TRBJ2-1 | TRBV11-2
CASSQVAYGLNYGYTF | TRBJ1-2 | TRBV4-3
CASSFTPGTEAFF | TRBJ1-1 | TRBV7-9
CATSRFRKSGYEQYF | TRBJ2-7 | TRBV15
CATRGLAGDEAETQYF | TRBJ2-5 | TRBV15
CASSHGTGSYEQYF | TRBJ2-7 | TRBV7-8
CASSARGRFDEKLFF | TRBJ1-4 | TRBV6-1
CASSLHRNQETQYF | TRBJ2-5 | TRBV18
CSISRILNTEAFF | TRBJ1-1 | TRBV14
CASSEVGSGNQPQHF | TRBJ1-5 | TRBV6-5
CATSDGPVDIQYF | TRBJ2-4 | TRBV15
CASSPQQLLNTEAFF | TRBJ1-1 | TRBV7-2
CASSALSTDTQYF | TRBJ2-3 | TRBV7-2
CASATEIPYNEQFF | TRBJ2-1 | TRBV25-1
CASSQAREQYF | TRBJ2-7 | TRBV14
CASSRTLTGSEAFF | TRBJ1-1 | TRBV6-6
CASSTRTGNLRYF | TRBJ2-7 | TRBV7-2
CASRGAPGTGSQETQYF | TRBJ2-5 | TRBV28
CSVTTGRLEAFF | TRBJ1-1 | TRBV29-1
CASKAEDRSYGYTF | TRBJ1-2 | TRBV5-1
CASSPGTSEQFF | TRBJ2-1 | TRBV14
CASSRTSGSQRETQYF | TRBJ2-5 | TRBV5-4
CASSARTGGASGGANVLTF | TRBJ2-6 | TRBV6-1
CASSTIFDHYNEQFF | TRBJ2-1 | TRBV7-8
CASSDGRRGYTF | TRBJ1-2 | TRBV25-1
CASSQDRDSRYTF | TRBJ1-2 | TRBV4-3
CASSLKENTEAFF | TRBJ1-1 | TRBV27
CASSPPSGSTSQKYF | TRBJ2-7 | TRBV28
CASSRADRAYNEQFF | TRBJ2-1 | TRBV9
CASSVVREETQYF | TRBJ2-5 | TRBV9
CSVDSSSGNTIYF | TRBJ1-3 | TRBV29-1
CATAPGQGSASRGELFF | TRBJ2-2 | TRBV15
CASSPRQPNTEAFF | TRBJ1-1 | TRBV6-5
CASSESAANNQPQHF | TRBJ1-5 | TRBV2
CASSRGTDPTNEKLFF | TRBJ1-4 | TRBV4-3
CASSIGFSRGETQYF | TRBJ2-5 | TRBV19
CASSLKAAQPQHF | TRBJ1-5 | TRBV4-2
CASSPEETQYF | TRBJ2-5 | TRBV18
CASSLRGWGTTEAFF | TRBJ1-1 | TRBV27
CATSTPGTGVSWLSHNEQFF | TRBJ2-1 | TRBV15
CASSYSYNYGYTF | TRBJ1-2 | TRBV6-5
CASSFQETQYF | TRBJ2-5 | TRBV7-2
CASSKGQAKETQYF | TRBJ2-5 | TRBV5-1